The 2 T cell receptor beta chains presented below share a single source sample, sequenced in a study of T cell repertoires in cytomegalovirus infection. Antigen specificity for these receptors is unknown. TCRdb re-called the reads with MiXCR, one entry per CDR3 protein. The profile shows hundreds of thousands of distinct CDR3 sequences, roughly 30% of them singletons. The source was cultured PBMCs, collected from culture after CMV antigen stimulation. Receptors originate from a human donor in good health (CMV status not recorded). Some clones in this sample may be carry-over from other donors' samples.

This clonotype was seen many times. The chain carries TRBV7-8 and TRBJ1-5; perhaps TRBD1 as D (5 bases). Looked up from germline, CDR1 is SGHVS and CDR2 is FQNEAQ. The CDR3 runs 14 residues. Trimming removed 5 bases at V and 9 bases at J, with 17 bases between. The DNA of the CDR3 is TGTGCCAGCAGCCCCCCGGGGACCACTCGGCCCCAGCATTTT. Its protein is CASSPPGTTRPQHF.

V and J are TRBV23-1 and TRBJ2-4; 7 bases are a match to TRBD1. TRBV23-1 is given ORF status, its function remaining uncertain. The CDR3 has 17 residues. Trimming at V came to 6 bases and at J to 1 base, leaving 12 bases not matched to a gene. The CDR3 DNA follows: TGCGCCAGCAGATTCCCGGGGACAGACCTCGCCAAAAACATTCAGTACTTC. This codes for CASRFPGTDLAKNIQYF.